This section outlines one T cell receptor (beta chain) sequence together with its context. This entry is derived from a study of blood T cell repertoires in COVID-19. From germline, CDR1 is SGHRS and CDR2 YFSETQ. The CDR3 covers 16 residues. The trim removed 0 bases at V and 2 bases at J, leaving 3 bases unmatched. Per the original methods: How many nucleated cells were present was estimated from reference gene primer amplification. The data were produced by immunoSEQ multiplex PCR, yet TCRdb's version contains in-frame clones alone and is incomplete. The V and J calls and the clone size are those of that table, but D and trimming were determined from the DNA. The sample consists of some 57,000 clones, almost 90% of them appearing once.

The V and J genes are TRBV5-1 and TRBJ2-2; TRBD2 matches at 8 bases. The sample comprised peripheral blood. This sequence originates from a man in his 60s with active COVID-19. DNA of the CDR3: TGCGCCAGCAGCTTGGGAAGCGGGGGTAACACCGGGGAGCTGTTTTTT. As protein: CASSLGSGGNTGELFF.